The source of this TCR beta chain is a study of regulatory T cells in long-lasting Graves disease. Regarding time point: newly diagnosed GD, antithyroid drugs for less than 3 months. Scientists built the TCR library using RNA that was extracted from PBMCs. The authors built TCR beta libraries using iRepertoire HTBI primers and Arm-PCR of CDR3 regions. One entry per CDR3 protein results from TCRdb running MiXCR on the multiplex PCR reads. The sample lists hundreds of thousands of distinct CDR3 sequences, about 15% occurring once. There are 12 residues in the CDR3. Trimming left V 8 bases short and J 7 bases short, with 15 bases between. This sample also belongs to another study, concerning T cells in Graves' hyperthyroidism and ophthalmopathy. That paper adds: Every diagnosis used clinical symptoms, serum thyroxine and TRAb, thyroid ultrasound and orbital computed tomography. A model of 13 V-J features distinguished ophthalmopathy from stable hyperthyroidism. Model predictions of ophthalmopathy came a median approximately seven months before onset.

This receptor was identified in a woman aged 25 to 39 with Graves disease. The chain is built from TRBV12-3 or TRBV12-4 and TRBJ2-7; D remains ambiguous. Sequences were derived from peripheral blood mononuclear cells (PBMCs), sampled at new diagnosis, from a patient treated with antithyroid drugs. CDR3 sequence: CASSPSYNEQYF. The DNA of the CDR3 is TGTGCCAGCTCTCCCAGCTACAATGAGCAGTACTTC.